Shown below are 5 T cell receptor beta chains from a single sample sequenced in a study of blood T cell repertoires in COVID-19. Assay used: immunoSEQ multiplex PCR; TCRdb lists only in-frame clones, some missing. Among approximately 160,000 clones, roughly 83% were seen once, and the ten largest hold 4.4%. The sample taken for sequencing was PBMCs or T cells enriched from blood (not recorded which). The origin of the receptors is a woman aged 45-59 years who had recovered from COVID-19.

The chain has TRBV19 and TRBJ2-4; TRBD1 matches at 10 bases. Germline CDR1 and CDR2: LNHDA and SQIVND (reference sequence). After removal of 5 bases from V and 3 bases from J, the junction contained 7 bases not matched to a gene. The CDR3 consists of 16 residues. CDR3 residues: CASSETGGAGKNIQYF. CDR3 nucleotide sequence: TGTGCCAGTAGTGAGACAGGGGGCGCAGGCAAAAACATTCAGTACTTC.

The gene calls are TRBV2 and TRBJ1-5; 8 nucleotides match TRBD1. With 6 bases clipped from V and 2 bases from J, the junction kept 6 bases outside the gene matches. The CDR3 length is 15 residues. In germline, CDR1 is SNHLY, CDR2 FYNNEI. This CDR3 is CASRGQVVGNQPQHF. The CDR3 DNA sequence: TGTGCCAGCAGGGGACAGGTCGTAGGCAATCAGCCCCAGCATTTT.

The V and J genes are TRBV3-1 (or the pseudogene TRBV3-2) and TRBJ1-5, with D uncertain. V lost 2 bases, J lost 6 bases, and 11 bases lay in between. CDR3 size: 14 residues. Germline V gene lookup returns CDR1 LGHDT and CDR2 YNNKEL (reference sequence). CDR3 coding DNA: TGTGCCAGCAGCCAATCCACTTATGCTCAGCCCCAGCATTTT. This encodes CASSQSTYAQPQHF.

This chain connects TRBV7-9 to TRBJ2-1, with D unclear. The CDR3 sequence is 10 residues long. Germline lookup yields CDR1 SEHNR and CDR2 FQNEAQ (reference sequence). The V end lost 5 bases, the J end lost 7 bases, and 3 bases lay between the germline ends. This CDR3 is CASSQNEQFF. The CDR3 DNA is TGTGCCAGCAGCCAGAATGAGCAGTTCTTC.

Concerning this clone: Other nucleotide sequences in the sample specify the same CDR3. V gene TRBV30 combines with J gene TRBJ2-5; TRBD2 aligns across 7 bases. This CDR3 has 12 residues. The V segment lost 2 bases and the J segment 5 bases; nucleotides outside the gene matches: 2. Germline-derived CDR1 and CDR2 are GTSNPN and SVGIG (reference sequence). Here the CDR3 DNA reads TGTGCCTGGAGTTCCGGGGGGGAGACCCAGTACTTC. It specifies CAWSSGGETQYF.